One sample yielded the 18 T cell receptor beta chains listed below, sequenced in a study of cytomegalovirus exposure and HLA in healthy donors (TCRdb year 2017). The library was prepared using the immunoSEQ multiplex PCR assay. For the multiplex PCR, a mixture combining 60 forward primers for TCR Vbeta segments and 13 reverse primers for TCR Jbeta segments was used. Not all clones reach the TCRdb copy of this immuneACCESS table, which keeps in-frame sequences only. Checked studies attribute under half of the gap to unresolved V genes and leave the rest unexplained. The sample table holds 130,000 to 150,000 clones, of which just under 70% were seen once. The ten largest clonotypes hold less than 5% of the sample. The source material was PBMCs. The receptors stem from a man aged 55 to 70 in good health and CMV-seronegative.

The gene calls are TRBV5-4 and TRBJ2-3; 9 bases map to TRBD2. With V trimmed by 1 base and J by 0 bases, 9 bases remained unmatched. CDR1 and CDR2 (germline): SGHNT, YYREEE (reference sequence). The CDR3 extends over 18 amino acids. CDR3: CASSLQGRLAGSTDTQYF. The DNA for the CDR3 is TGTGCCAGCAGCTTGCAGGGGAGGCTAGCGGGAAGCACAGATACGCAGTATTTT.

This clone turned up a few times. V and J are TRBV29-1 and TRBJ2-3; 9 positions match TRBD2. Germline V gives CDR1 SQVTM, CDR2 ANQGSEA. V shed 3 bases and J 4 bases; nucleotides not matched to a gene: 5. There are 14 residues in the CDR3. CDR3 sequence: CSVEISGSSDTQYF. The CDR3 nucleotides read TGCAGCGTTGAGATTAGCGGGAGCTCAGATACGCAGTATTTT.

This chain's CDR3 is CASSGKQGALNEQYF. CDR3 coding DNA: TGTGCCAGCAGCGGGAAACAGGGGGCGCTAAACGAGCAGTACTTC. V usage is TRBV9 and J usage is TRBJ2-7, with 9 bases identical to TRBD1. The CDR3 totals 15 residues. J gave up 5 bases and V 3 bases, and 9 bases lay outside the gene matches. The germline CDR1 and CDR2 sequences are SGDLS and YYNGEE.

The chain is built from TRBV10-3 and TRBJ2-5, with TRBD1 as a possible D gene (5 bases). V lost 4 bases and J 2 bases, leaving 11 bases between the germline ends. The germline V gene has CDR1 ENHRY and CDR2 SYGVKD. CDR3 length: 14 residues. Here the CDR3 DNA reads TGTGCCATCAGTGGTCAGGGATCGCAAGAGACCCAGTACTTC. This encodes CAISGQGSQETQYF.

The chain couples TRBV6-5 to TRBJ2-7, with D unresolved. The CDR3 sequence is 12 residues long. CDR1 and CDR2 from the germline V gene are MNHEY and SVGAGI. Trimming took off 7 bases at V and 0 bases at J, with 7 bases between the two ends. The CDR3 sequence: CASTQASYEQYF. Here the CDR3 DNA reads TGTGCCAGCACGCAGGCCTCCTACGAGCAGTACTTC.

In this sample, this clone turned up a few times. The chain links TRBV28 to TRBJ2-7; 11 positions match TRBD2. The trim removed 5 bases at V and 3 bases at J, leaving 12 bases unmatched. Germline V gives CDR1 MDHEN, CDR2 SYDVKM. The CDR3 length is 17 residues. The CDR3: CASSGIATSGEYYEQYF. CDR3 nucleotides: TGTGCCAGCAGTGGGATAGCGACTAGCGGGGAATACTACGAGCAGTACTTC.

This clone was found a few times. This chain connects TRBV6-5 to TRBJ2-7; 8 bases align to TRBD2. CDR1 is MNHEY, CDR2 SVGAGI, per germline. Trimming cost V 2 bases and J 5 bases; bases outside gene matches: 8. This CDR3 contains 15 residues. CDR3 sequence: CASSYTAGEDHEQYF. The CDR3 DNA follows: TGTGCCAGCAGTTACACAGCGGGAGAGGATCACGAGCAGTACTTC.

The gene calls are TRBV29-1 and TRBJ2-1, with 8 bases fitting TRBD2. The CDR3 totals 12 residues. With 4 bases clipped from V and 10 bases from J, the junction kept 6 bases outside the gene matches. Per germline, CDR1 SQVTM and CDR2 ANQGSEA. This chain's CDR3 is CSVVGGGWEQFF. The CDR3 nucleotides are TGCAGCGTTGTCGGGGGGGGTTGGGAGCAGTTCTTC.

This chain links TRBV5-4 with TRBJ1-4; D gene unclear. The length of the CDR3 is 16 residues. CDR1 is SGHNT, CDR2 YYREEE, per germline (reference sequence). With 2 bases removed from V and 0 bases from J, the gap between germline ends came to 11 bases. The CDR3 nucleotides are TGTGCCAGCAGCTTCAATCCACTAGCAACTAATGAAAAACTGTTTTTT. Amino acids: CASSFNPLATNEKLFF.

The genes are TRBV5-1 and TRBJ1-2; perhaps TRBD1 as D (6 bases). V was shortened by 1 base and J by 6 bases, with 16 bases between the two germline ends. Germline CDR1 reads SGHRS; CDR2 reads YFSETQ. The CDR3 consists of 15 residues. This CDR3 reads CASSLRETGSNGYTF. In DNA form, the CDR3 reads TGCGCCAGCAGCTTGCGTGAGACAGGATCCAATGGCTACACCTTC.

This sequence joins TRBV15 and TRBJ2-3; 7 bases line up with TRBD2. Germline trimming cut 1 base from V and 1 base from J; bases unmatched to any gene: 5. Germline lookup yields CDR1 LNHNV and CDR2 YYDKDF (reference sequence). The CDR3 runs to 16 residues. CDR3 sequence reads: CATSRAAGSGTDTQYF. As DNA, the CDR3 is TGTGCCACCAGCAGAGCAGCGGGGAGCGGCACAGATACGCAGTATTTT. The full variable domain, in which reference TRBV15 and TRBJ2-3 provide the parts outside the CDR3, is DAMVIQNPRYQVTQFGKPVTLSCSQTLNHNVMYWYQQKSSQAPKLLFHYYDKDFNNEADTPDNFQSRRPNTSFCFLDIRSPGLGDTAMYLCATSRAAGSGTDTQYFGPGTRLTVL.

This chain links TRBV6-1 with TRBJ2-5; D may be TRBD2 (5 bases). CDR1 is MNHNS and CDR2 is SASEGT in the germline V gene. The CDR3 length is 14 residues. Trimming stripped 0 bases from V and 2 bases from J, with 7 bases between. The CDR3: CASSEAGLQETQYF. The CDR3, as DNA: TGTGCCAGCAGTGAAGCCGGACTTCAAGAGACCCAGTACTTC.

Comments on this clone: One end of the junction is discordant with germline, which a read error may explain. J is TRBJ1-2 and V is TRBV2; 9 nucleotides match TRBD1. CDR1 and CDR2 from the germline V gene are SNHLY and FYNNEI. The CDR3 consists of 11 residues. CDR3 bases: TGTGCCAGCAGGGAGGGGGACAGGGAAATCTTC. Residues: CASREGDREIF.

This chain links TRBV29-1 with TRBJ1-5; TRBD1 might be the D (5 bases). The CDR3 covers 12 residues. Looked up from germline, CDR1 is SQVTM and CDR2 is ANQGSEA. The germline V and J ends were trimmed by 6 bases and 7 bases, with 13 bases remaining between them. The CDR3 region has the DNA TGCAGCGTCCGGGGGGGAGGACAGCCCCAGCATTTT. It encodes CSVRGGGQPQHF.

This clone was found once. J is TRBJ1-5 and V is TRBV28, with no clear D. CDR3 size: 12 residues. Germline CDR1 and CDR2: MDHEN and SYDVKM. The V end was cut by 7 bases, the J end by 4 bases, with 8 bases between. In DNA form, the CDR3 reads TGTGCCAGCACCGAGGGAAATCAGCCCCAGCATTTT. Its protein is CASTEGNQPQHF.

The chain has TRBV19 and TRBJ1-1; TRBD1 is a possible D gene (5 bases). CDR3 length: 14 amino acids. Trimming took 3 bases from V and 5 from J, leaving 13 bases between them. CDR1 and CDR2 from the germline V gene are LNHDA and SQIVND (reference sequence). DNA for the CDR3: TGTGCCAGTAGTATTCCGACTGGGGCGACTGAAGCTTTCTTT. This translates into CASSIPTGATEAFF.

This clone appeared once. The V and J genes are TRBV29-1 and TRBJ2-7; 7 bases are a match to TRBD1. CDR1 and CDR2 from the germline V gene are SQVTM and ANQGSEA. Trimming at V came to 0 bases and at J to 3 bases, leaving 5 bases not matched to a gene. There are 14 residues in the CDR3. DNA for the CDR3: TGCAGCGTTGAAGAAGGGGGCGCGAACTACGAGCAGTACTTC. This gives the protein CSVEEGGANYEQYF.

The chain recombines TRBV25-1 with TRBJ1-1, with D tentatively TRBD1 (5 bases). The CDR3 covers 14 residues. The V end lost 2 bases, the J end lost 1 base, and 8 bases lay between the germline ends. Looked up from germline, CDR1 is MGHDK and CDR2 is SYGVNS. CDR3 DNA: TGTGCCAGCAGTGAAGCAGGGCAGAACACTGAAGCTTTCTTT. Amino acids: CASSEAGQNTEAFF.